This is a list of T cell receptor beta chains from one sample in a study of T cells in Graves' hyperthyroidism and ophthalmopathy. TCRdb used MiXCR to reprocess the multiplex PCR reads, holding one entry per CDR3 protein. The sample yields 200,000 to 250,000 distinct CDR3 sequences, approximately 17% seen once. Sequencing was performed on blood. These receptor sequences come from a man in his fifties or sixties with Graves' hyperthyroidism. CDR3s include the opening cysteine and the closing phenylalanine or tryptophan. A D gene is named only where the DNA matches it firmly. Expanded clones are given a class, and other clones once, few, many or no size at all.

d_gene,v_gene,abundance,j_gene,CDR3nt,CDR3aa
-,TRBV12-3/TRBV12-4,-,TRBJ1-5,TGTGCCAGCAGTCCCGCCCTCGGGGCCATCCGTCAGCCCCAGCATTTT,CASSPALGAIRQPQHF
-,TRBV20-1,-,TRBJ1-5,TGCAGTGCTGGACAAGGGGTTTTGGGCAATCAGCCCCAGCATTTT,CSAGQGVLGNQPQHF
TRBD1,TRBV20-1,few,TRBJ2-5,TGCAGTGCTCGGGGACAGTTTCAAGAGACCCAGTACTTC,CSARGQFQETQYF
-,TRBV20-1,many,TRBJ2-7,TGCAGTGCTAGAGGAGGCTCGACCGTCAGCTTCTACGAGCAGTACTTC,CSARGGSTVSFYEQYF
TRBD1,TRBV6-4,once,TRBJ1-5,TGTGCCAGCAGTGACTCGGAGACAGGGGATGGCAATCAGCCCCAGCATTTT,CASSDSETGDGNQPQHF
TRBD1,TRBV5-1,many,TRBJ2-1,TGCGCCAGCAGCTTTATGACAGGGGGCTCCTACAATGAGCAGTTCTTC,CASSFMTGGSYNEQFF
-,TRBV5-1,-,TRBJ2-2,TGCGCCAGCAGCTTTCGGGAGACCGGGGAGCTGTTTTTT,CASSFRETGELFF
-,TRBV6-1,many,TRBJ2-7,TGTGCCAGCAGATCAGGGCAATCCTACGAGCAGTACTTC,CASRSGQSYEQYF
-,TRBV20-1,-,TRBJ1-5,TGCAGTGCGGGAGGACACGGGCAGCCCCAGCATTTT,CSAGGHGQPQHF
TRBD1,TRBV2,many,TRBJ2-2,TGTGCCAGCAGAGTACAGGGGAGCACCGGGGAGCTGTTTTTT,CASRVQGSTGELFF
TRBD2,TRBV9,-,TRBJ2-7,TGTGCCAGCAGCGTAGGGCTAGCGGGAGTCCCCTCGGGCGGGCAGTACTTC,CASSVGLAGVPSGGQYF
-,TRBV20-1,many,TRBJ1-6,TGCAGTGCTAGGAGGGCTAATTCACCCCTCCACTTT,CSARRANSPLHF
-,TRBV28,many,TRBJ2-1,TGTGCCAGCAGTTTCAGGGAGACCTACAATGAGCAGTTCTTC,CASSFRETYNEQFF
TRBD1,TRBV10-3,-,TRBJ1-1,TGTGCCAGCAGGGACAGGCCAAATGGAGCTTTCTTT,CASRDRPNGAFF
TRBD2,TRBV5-1,many,TRBJ2-2,TGCGCCAGCAGCTTGAGGCCTAGCGGATACACCGGGGAGCTGTTTTTT,CASSLRPSGYTGELFF
TRBD1,TRBV7-2,many,TRBJ2-7,TGTGCCAGCAGCTCCCAGACAGGGACCGAGTACGAGCAGTACTTC,CASSSQTGTEYEQYF
-,TRBV19,-,TRBJ2-2,TGTGCCAGTATCCGTAGCGGGAACACCGGGGAGCTGTTTTTT,CASIRSGNTGELFF
-,TRBV19,-,TRBJ2-5,TGTGCCAGTACTTCCAACGGGGGGACCCAGTACTTC,CASTSNGGTQYF
TRBD1,TRBV3-1,many,TRBJ1-2,TGTGCCAGCAGCCAAGGACAGGGTTTTGGTTTTGGTGGCTACACCTTC,CASSQGQGFGFGGYTF
-,TRBV2,few,TRBJ2-5,TGTGCCAGCAGGATAACATGGTTGGGAGAGACCCAGTACTTC,CASRITWLGETQYF
TRBD2,TRBV7-9,-,TRBJ2-5,TGTGCCAGCAGCTCCACTAGCGGAGGGGCGCAAGAGACCCAGTACTTC,CASSSTSGGAQETQYF
-,TRBV30,-,TRBJ2-2,TGTGCCTTCCAATCCCGGGAGTGGGACACCGGGGAGCTGTTTTTT,CAFQSREWDTGELFF
TRBD2,TRBV11-2,many,TRBJ2-5,TGTGCCAGCAGCTTAGACTCCGGGACTAGCGCTATTGAGACCCAGTACTTC,CASSLDSGTSAIETQYF
-,TRBV9,few,TRBJ2-1,TGTGCCAGCAGCGTAGGAGGTAGCGGCCAAAATGAGCAGTTCTTC,CASSVGGSGQNEQFF
TRBD1,TRBV6-1,few,TRBJ1-1,TGTGCCAGCAGTTCGGGACAGGGCTACACTGAAGCTTTCTTT,CASSSGQGYTEAFF
-,TRBV28,few,TRBJ1-1,TGTGCCAGCAGTCCCCCGACACTGAACACTGAAGCTTTCTTT,CASSPPTLNTEAFF
TRBD2,TRBV27,many,TRBJ2-7,TGTGCCAGCAGTTTACTCCCAAGCGGGAGCGGACACGAGCAGTACTTC,CASSLLPSGSGHEQYF
-,TRBV27,many,TRBJ1-2,TGTGCCAGCAGTAACCTGGGGAGCCTAGGCTATGGCTACACCTTC,CASSNLGSLGYGYTF
TRBD2,TRBV29-1,many,TRBJ2-3,TGCAGCGCCCGTCGGACTAGCGGGGGAGCAGATACGCAGTATTTT,CSARRTSGGADTQYF
TRBD1,TRBV20-1,many,TRBJ2-7,TGCAGTGCTAGAGCCGGACAGGGCAGAGGGGGCTACGAGCAGTACTTC,CSARAGQGRGGYEQYF
-,TRBV15,many,TRBJ2-3,TGTGCCACCAGCAACCGGGAGTTTGGAGATACGCAGTATTTT,CATSNREFGDTQYF
-,TRBV7-6,-,TRBJ1-4,TGTGCCAGCAGCTTGAGTCAGGGGAGGTTTGGTGAAAAACTGTTTTTT,CASSLSQGRFGEKLFF
-,TRBV12-3/TRBV12-4,many,TRBJ2-1,TGTGCCAGCAGATACACCTTGGGGGGCGGAGTCTACAATGAGCAGTTCTTC,CASRYTLGGGVYNEQFF
-,TRBV29-1,many,TRBJ2-1,TGCAGCGTTGTGGTTGCCACGTCCAATGAGCAGTTCTTC,CSVVVATSNEQFF
TRBD1,TRBV6-5,many,TRBJ2-5,TGTGCCAGCAGTTACGGGGGACAGGGAACGTACCAAGAGACCCAGTACTTC,CASSYGGQGTYQETQYF
-,TRBV12-3/TRBV12-4,many,TRBJ1-1,TGTGCCAGCAGTTTAAAGGGGCGTGAAGCTTTCTTT,CASSLKGREAFF
-,TRBV20-1,-,TRBJ2-1,TGCAGTGCGGGGCAGGTCTCCTACAATGAGCAGTTCTTC,CSAGQVSYNEQFF
-,TRBV30,-,TRBJ2-3,TGTGCCTGGAGCCTGTTAGGGGGCACAGATACGCAGTATTTT,CAWSLLGGTDTQYF
-,TRBV7-2,few,TRBJ2-1,TGTGCCAGCAGCCAACTTGCCTTCAGTGACAATGAGCAGTTCTTC,CASSQLAFSDNEQFF
-,TRBV12-3/TRBV12-4,many,TRBJ1-4,TGTGCCAGCAGTTACCGACAGGCAACTAATGAAAAACTGTTTTTT,CASSYRQATNEKLFF
-,TRBV6-5,few,TRBJ1-2,TGTGCCAGCAGTTACGCGACAGCAGAGGCTGGTGGCTACACCTTC,CASSYATAEAGGYTF
TRBD2,TRBV28,many,TRBJ2-7,TGTGCCAGCAGAAAAGCGGGAGGGCCCTACGAGCAGTACTTC,CASRKAGGPYEQYF
TRBD2,TRBV20-1,-,TRBJ2-1,TGCAGTGCTAGCGGGTCCGGGACTAGCTTTGCGAATGAGCAGTTCTTC,CSASGSGTSFANEQFF
TRBD1,TRBV11-2,-,TRBJ2-2,TGTGCCAGCAGCTTAGGGACAGGGGGAAGGACCGGGGAGCTGTTTTTT,CASSLGTGGRTGELFF
TRBD2,TRBV11-3,many,TRBJ2-5,TGTGCCAGCAGCTCCCGTGGTAGCGGGAGGCGCCGTGAAACATTGGAGACCCAGTACTTC,CASSSRGSGRRRETLETQYF
TRBD1,TRBV24-1,many,TRBJ2-1,TGTGCCACCAGTACCTCGCAGGGGGTACGGAATGAGCAGTTCTTC,CATSTSQGVRNEQFF
TRBD1,TRBV6-1,many,TRBJ2-1,TGTGCCAGCAGTTCTGGGACAGGGGGTAACGATGAGCAGTTCTTC,CASSSGTGGNDEQFF
TRBD2,TRBV9,few,TRBJ2-7,TGTGCCAGCAGCGCCGGGGACTACGGGGAGCAGTACTTC,CASSAGDYGEQYF
-,TRBV27,-,TRBJ1-2,TGTGCCAGCAGTGGGGGGGCTAACTATGGCTACACCTTC,CASSGGANYGYTF
-,TRBV11-3,many,TRBJ1-1,TGTGCCAGCAGCTCCTACCTCGATTCAGGGTCGGGGAGGAACGCTGAAGCTTTCTTT,CASSSYLDSGSGRNAEAFF
-,TRBV6-1,-,TRBJ1-2,TGTGCCAGCAGTAAGGACAGATTGGGCTATGGCTACACCTTC,CASSKDRLGYGYTF
-,TRBV10-3,many,TRBJ2-3,TGTGCCATCAGTGAGACACGAGCGGGAGATACGCAGTATTTT,CAISETRAGDTQYF
-,TRBV7-2,-,TRBJ2-2,TGTGCCAGCAGCTCATCACTAGCCGGGGAGCTGTTTTTT,CASSSSLAGELFF
-,TRBV28,once,TRBJ2-5,TGTGCCAGCAGTTTAGTTGACTCTGAGACCCAGTACTTC,CASSLVDSETQYF
TRBD2,TRBV5-6,few,TRBJ2-7,TGTGCCAGCAGTGCGGGCAGGGAGGGCGAGCAGTACTTC,CASSAGREGEQYF
-,TRBV4-1,-,TRBJ2-2,TGCGCCAGCAGCCCGCTTCGAGGGCCCGGGGAGCTGTTTTTT,CASSPLRGPGELFF
TRBD1,TRBV7-2,many,TRBJ2-5,TGTGCCAGCAGCACCCAGGGGGCTAGGACCCAGTACTTC,CASSTQGARTQYF
TRBD2,TRBV7-3,few,TRBJ2-2,TGTGCCAGCAGCTTACGGGGACTAGCGGGAGGTAGAGTCACCGGGGAGCTGTTTTTT,CASSLRGLAGGRVTGELFF
-,TRBV30,many,TRBJ2-1,TGTGCCTGGAGTGTGTTAGGGCTAGAAGATAATGAGCAGTTCTTC,CAWSVLGLEDNEQFF